The entry below describes one TCR beta chain. The target antigen is unknown. This specimen comes from a study of breast tumors, draining lymph nodes, adjacent tissues. Study-level points and caveats: Data fit most tumor T cells coming from lymph node, expanding in tumor. Tumor and nontumor repertoires were significantly more similar in luminal-like than in basal-like breast cancer. Compared with lymph nodes, tumors were less diverse; compared with nontumor tissue, more.

TCRdb reanalysed the multiplex PCR reads using MiXCR and keeps one entry per CDR3 protein. The repertoire includes under 45,000 distinct CDR3 sequences, just over 35% of them detected once, and roughly 10% sits in the top ten. V was pared by 3 bases and J by 5 bases, with 3 bases of the junction left unmatched. Germline CDR1 SQVTM, CDR2 ANQGSEA. The CDR3 extends over 12 amino acids. Specimen: breast tumor tissue. The receptor was isolated from a female donor with breast cancer. Some clones in this sample may be carry-over from other donors' samples. The chain carries TRBV29-1 and TRBJ2-7; 8 bases agree with TRBD2. For the CDR3, the DNA is TGCAGCGTTGATGCGGGAGGAAACGAGCAGTACTTC. Residues: CSVDAGGNEQYF.